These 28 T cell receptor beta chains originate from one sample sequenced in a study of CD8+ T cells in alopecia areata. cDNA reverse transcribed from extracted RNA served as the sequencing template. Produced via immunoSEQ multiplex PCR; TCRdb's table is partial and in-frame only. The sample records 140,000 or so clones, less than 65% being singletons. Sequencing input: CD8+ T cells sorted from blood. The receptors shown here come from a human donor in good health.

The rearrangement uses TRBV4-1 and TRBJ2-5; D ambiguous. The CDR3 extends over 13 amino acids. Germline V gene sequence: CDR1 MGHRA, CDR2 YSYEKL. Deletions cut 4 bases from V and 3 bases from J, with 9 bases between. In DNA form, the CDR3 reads TGCGCCAGCAGCCTGAGACTGAAAGAGACCCAGTACTTC. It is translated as CASSLRLKETQYF.

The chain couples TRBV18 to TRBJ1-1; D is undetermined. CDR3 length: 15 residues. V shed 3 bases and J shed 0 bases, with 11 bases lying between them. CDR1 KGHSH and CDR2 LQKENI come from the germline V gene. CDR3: CASSPPFDMNTEAFF. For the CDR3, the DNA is TGTGCCAGCTCACCCCCGTTCGATATGAACACTGAAGCTTTCTTT.

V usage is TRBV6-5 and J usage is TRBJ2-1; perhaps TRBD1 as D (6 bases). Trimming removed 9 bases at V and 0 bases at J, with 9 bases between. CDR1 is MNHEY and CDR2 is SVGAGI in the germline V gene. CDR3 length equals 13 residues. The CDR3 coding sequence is TGTGCCAGGCAGGGGAGCTCCTACAATGAGCAGTTCTTC. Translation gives CARQGSSYNEQFF.

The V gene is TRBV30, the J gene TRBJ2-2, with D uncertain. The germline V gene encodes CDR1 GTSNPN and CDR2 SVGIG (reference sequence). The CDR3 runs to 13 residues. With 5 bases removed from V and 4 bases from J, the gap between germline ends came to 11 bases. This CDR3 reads CAWGPALTGELFF. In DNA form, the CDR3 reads TGTGCCTGGGGCCCAGCCCTCACCGGGGAGCTGTTTTTT.

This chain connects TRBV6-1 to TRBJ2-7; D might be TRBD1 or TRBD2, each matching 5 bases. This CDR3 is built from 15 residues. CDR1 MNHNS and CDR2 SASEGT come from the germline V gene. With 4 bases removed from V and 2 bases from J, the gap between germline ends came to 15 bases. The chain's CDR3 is CASSVGAGTTYEQYF. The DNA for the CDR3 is TGTGCCAGCAGTGTAGGGGCAGGGACGACCTACGAGCAGTACTTC.

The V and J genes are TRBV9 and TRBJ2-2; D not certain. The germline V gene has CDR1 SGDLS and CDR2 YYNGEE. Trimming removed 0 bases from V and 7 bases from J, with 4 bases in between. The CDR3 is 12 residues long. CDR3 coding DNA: TGTGCCAGCAGCGTAGAAGGCGGGGAGCTGTTTTTT. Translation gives CASSVEGGELFF.

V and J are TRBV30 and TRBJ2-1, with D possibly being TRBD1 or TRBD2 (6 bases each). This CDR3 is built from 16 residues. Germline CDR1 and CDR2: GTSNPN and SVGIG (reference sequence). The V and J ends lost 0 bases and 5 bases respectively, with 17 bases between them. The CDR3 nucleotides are TGTGCCTGGAGTGTACTGGTTAGTAGGGGGGACAATGAGCAGTTCTTC. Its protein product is CAWSVLVSRGDNEQFF. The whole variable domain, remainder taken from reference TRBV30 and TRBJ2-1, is SQTIHQWPATLVQPVGSPLSLECTVEGTSNPNLYWYRQAAGRGLQLLFYSVGIGQISSEVPQNLSASRPQDRQFILSSKKLLLSDSGFYLCAWSVLVSRGDNEQFFGPGTRLTVL.

This CDR3 reads CASSLFGREQFF. CDR3 nucleotide sequence: TGTGCCAGCAGTTTATTCGGGCGGGAGCAGTTCTTC. V gene TRBV27 combines with J gene TRBJ2-1; D unclear. The germline CDR1 and CDR2 sequences are MNHEY and SMNVEV (reference sequence). The CDR3 runs to 12 residues. Trimming took off 1 base at V and 10 bases at J, with 8 bases between the two ends.

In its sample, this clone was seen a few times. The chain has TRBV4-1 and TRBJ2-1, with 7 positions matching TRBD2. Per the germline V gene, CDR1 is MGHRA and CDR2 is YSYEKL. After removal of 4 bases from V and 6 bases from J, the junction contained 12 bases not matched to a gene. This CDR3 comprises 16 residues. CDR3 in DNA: TGCGCCAGCAGCCTTAGGGGTGCTCCTAGCGGCAATGAGCAGTTCTTC. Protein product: CASSLRGAPSGNEQFF.

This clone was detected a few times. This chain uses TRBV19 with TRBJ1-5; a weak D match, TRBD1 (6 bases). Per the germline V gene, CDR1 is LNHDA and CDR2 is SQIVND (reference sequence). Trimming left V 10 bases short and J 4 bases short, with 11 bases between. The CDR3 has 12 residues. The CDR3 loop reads CATSGENQPQHF. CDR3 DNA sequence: TGTGCCACCTCAGGGGAGAATCAGCCCCAGCATTTT. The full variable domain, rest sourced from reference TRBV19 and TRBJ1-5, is DGGITQSPKYLFRKEGQNVTLSCEQNLNHDAMYWYRQDPGQGLRLIYYSQIVNDFQKGDIAEGYSVSREKKESFPLTVTSAQKNPTAFYLCATSGENQPQHFGDGTRLSIL.

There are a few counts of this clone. The CDR3 nucleotides read TGCGCCAGCAGCCACAAGACTAGCGGGAGCATCTACGAGCAGTACTTC. Residues: CASSHKTSGSIYEQYF. The chain combines TRBV4-1 with TRBJ2-7; the match to TRBD2 covers 12 bases. Germline lookup yields CDR1 MGHRA and CDR2 YSYEKL. Trimming took 3 bases from V and 3 from J; bases not matched to a gene: 6. This CDR3 comprises 16 residues.

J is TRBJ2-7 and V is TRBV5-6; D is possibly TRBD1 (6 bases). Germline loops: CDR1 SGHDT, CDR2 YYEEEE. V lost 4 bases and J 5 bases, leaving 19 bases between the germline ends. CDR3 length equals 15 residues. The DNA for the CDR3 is TGTGCCAGCAGCCAAGACCACTACAGGGTTCACGAGCAGTACTTC. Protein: CASSQDHYRVHEQYF.

CDR3 region: CASGPGAGASTDTQYF. The CDR3 region has the DNA TGTGCTAGTGGTCCTGGGGCAGGGGCTAGCACAGATACGCAGTATTTT. The chain is built from TRBV12-5 and TRBJ2-3, with D tentatively TRBD1 (6 bases). The CDR3 loop spans 16 amino acids. The V gene lost 5 bases and the J gene lost 0 bases, with 15 bases spanning the gap. Looked up from germline, CDR1 is LGHNT and CDR2 is FRNRAP.

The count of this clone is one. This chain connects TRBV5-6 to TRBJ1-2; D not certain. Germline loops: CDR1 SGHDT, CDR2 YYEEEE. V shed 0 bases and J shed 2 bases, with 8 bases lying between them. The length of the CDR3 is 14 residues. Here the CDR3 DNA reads TGTGCCAGCAGCTTGGGAGATGCCAACTATGGCTACACCTTC. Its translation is CASSLGDANYGYTF.

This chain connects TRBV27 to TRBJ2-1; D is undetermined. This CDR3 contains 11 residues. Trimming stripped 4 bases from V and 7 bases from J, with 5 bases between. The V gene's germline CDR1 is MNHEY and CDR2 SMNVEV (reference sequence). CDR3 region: CASSYGNEQFF. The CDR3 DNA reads TGTGCCAGCAGTTATGGGAATGAGCAGTTCTTC.

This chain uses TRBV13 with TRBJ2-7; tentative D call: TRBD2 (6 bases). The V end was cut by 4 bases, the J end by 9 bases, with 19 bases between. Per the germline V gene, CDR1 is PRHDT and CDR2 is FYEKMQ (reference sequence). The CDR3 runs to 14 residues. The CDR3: CASSSRDRGLAQYF. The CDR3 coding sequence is TGTGCCAGCAGCTCGCGGGACCGGGGTTTGGCGCAGTACTTC. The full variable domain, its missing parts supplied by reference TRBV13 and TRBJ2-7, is AAGVIQSPRHLIKEKRETATLKCYPIPRHDTVYWYQQGPGQDPQFLISFYEKMQSDKGSIPDRFSAQQFSDYHSELNMSSLELGDSALYFCASSSRDRGLAQYFGPGTRLTVT.

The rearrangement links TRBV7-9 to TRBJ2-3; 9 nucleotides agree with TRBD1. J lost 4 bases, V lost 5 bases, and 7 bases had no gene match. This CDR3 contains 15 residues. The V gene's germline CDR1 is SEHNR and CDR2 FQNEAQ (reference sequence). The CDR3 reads CASSETGGRADTQYF. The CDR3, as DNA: TGTGCCAGCAGCGAGACAGGGGGACGGGCAGATACGCAGTATTTT.

In nucleotides, the CDR3 is TGCGCCAGCAGCCAAGATTTTTCCGAGCAGTACTTC. Its translation: CASSQDFSEQYF. This chain joins TRBV4-1 and TRBJ2-7; D unclear. Germline V gene sequence: CDR1 MGHRA, CDR2 YSYEKL. V dropped 0 bases and J dropped 6 bases, with 6 bases sitting between them. The CDR3 length is 12 residues.

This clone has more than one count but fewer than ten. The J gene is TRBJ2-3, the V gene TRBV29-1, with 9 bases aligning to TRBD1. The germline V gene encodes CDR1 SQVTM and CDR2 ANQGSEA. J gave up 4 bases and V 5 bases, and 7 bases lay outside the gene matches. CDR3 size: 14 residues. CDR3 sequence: CSVSGDRAADTQYF. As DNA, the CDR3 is TGCAGCGTTTCCGGGGACAGGGCTGCAGATACGCAGTATTTT.

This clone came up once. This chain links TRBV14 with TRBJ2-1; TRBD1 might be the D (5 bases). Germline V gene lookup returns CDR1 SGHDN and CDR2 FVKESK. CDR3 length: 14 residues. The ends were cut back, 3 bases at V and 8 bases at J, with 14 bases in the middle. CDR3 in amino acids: CASSHAGWRDEQFF. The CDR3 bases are TGTGCCAGCAGCCACGCAGGGTGGCGCGATGAGCAGTTCTTC.

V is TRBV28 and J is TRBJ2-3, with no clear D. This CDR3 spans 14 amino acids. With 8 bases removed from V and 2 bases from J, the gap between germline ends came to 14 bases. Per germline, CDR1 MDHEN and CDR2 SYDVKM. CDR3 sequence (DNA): TGTGCCAGCGACGACCAAACGTTCACAGATACGCAGTATTTT. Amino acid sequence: CASDDQTFTDTQYF.

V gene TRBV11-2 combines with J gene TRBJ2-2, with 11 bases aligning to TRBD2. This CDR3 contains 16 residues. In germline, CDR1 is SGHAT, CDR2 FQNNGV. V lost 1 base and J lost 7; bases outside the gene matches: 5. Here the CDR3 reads CASSLVLAGAGGELFF. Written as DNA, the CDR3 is TGTGCCAGCAGCTTAGTACTAGCGGGAGCGGGCGGGGAGCTGTTTTTT. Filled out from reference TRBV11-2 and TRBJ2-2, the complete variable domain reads EAGVAQSPRYKIIEKRQSVAFWCNPISGHATLYWYQQILGQGPKLLIQFQNNGVVDDSQLPKDRFSAERLKGVDSTLKIQPAKLEDSAVYLCASSLVLAGAGGELFFGEGSRLTVL.

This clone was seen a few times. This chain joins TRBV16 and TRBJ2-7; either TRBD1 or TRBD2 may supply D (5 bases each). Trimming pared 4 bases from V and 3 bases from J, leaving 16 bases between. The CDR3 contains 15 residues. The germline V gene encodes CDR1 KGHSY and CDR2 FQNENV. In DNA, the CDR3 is TGTGCCAGCAGCCGACCGGGACGGAAAAACTACGAGCAGTACTTC. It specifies CASSRPGRKNYEQYF.

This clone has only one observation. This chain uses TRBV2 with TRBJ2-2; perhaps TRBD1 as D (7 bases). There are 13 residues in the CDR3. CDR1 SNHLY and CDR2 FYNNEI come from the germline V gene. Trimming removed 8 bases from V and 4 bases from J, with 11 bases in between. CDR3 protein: CASSGGRTGELFF. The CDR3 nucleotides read TGTGCCAGCTCAGGGGGGCGCACCGGGGAGCTGTTTTTT.

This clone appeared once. Here the CDR3 DNA reads TGTGCCACCAGTCCGGGCCCGGAGGTCTATGGCTACACCTTC. It codes for CATSPGPEVYGYTF. The V gene is TRBV15, the J gene TRBJ1-2; the D is unclear. The CDR3 is made up of 14 amino acids. V shed 6 bases and J shed 4 bases, with 15 bases lying between them. The V gene's germline CDR1 is LNHNV and CDR2 YYDKDF (reference sequence).

Written as DNA, the CDR3 is TGTGCCAGCAGCCCAGGGTCCGAGACCCAGTACTTC. It codes for CASSPGSETQYF. V is TRBV13 and J is TRBJ2-5, with D perhaps matching TRBD1 (5 bases). V was clipped by 5 bases and J by 5 bases, with 9 bases between them. The CDR3 extends over 12 amino acids. Germline lookup yields CDR1 PRHDT and CDR2 FYEKMQ (reference sequence). Together with reference TRBV13 and TRBJ2-5, the CDR3 gives the full variable domain: AAGVIQSPRHLIKEKRETATLKCYPIPRHDTVYWYQQGPGQDPQFLISFYEKMQSDKGSIPDRFSAQQFSDYHSELNMSSLELGDSALYFCASSPGSETQYFGPGTRLLVL.

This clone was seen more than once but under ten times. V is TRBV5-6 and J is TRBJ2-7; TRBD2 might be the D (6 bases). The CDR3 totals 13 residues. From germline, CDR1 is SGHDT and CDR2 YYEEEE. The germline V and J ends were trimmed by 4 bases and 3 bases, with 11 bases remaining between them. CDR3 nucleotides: TGTGCCAGCAGCGGGGGACTTTTCTACGAGCAGTACTTC. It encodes CASSGGLFYEQYF.

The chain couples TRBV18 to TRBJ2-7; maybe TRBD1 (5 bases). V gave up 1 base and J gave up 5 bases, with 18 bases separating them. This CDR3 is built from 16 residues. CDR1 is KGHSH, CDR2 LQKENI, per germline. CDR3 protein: CASSPRVGLRLDEQYF. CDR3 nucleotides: TGTGCCAGCTCACCACGCGTGGGGCTACGATTGGACGAGCAGTACTTC.